The clone carrying this T cell receptor beta chain was seen a handful of times. This record belongs to a study of blood T cells in healthy people across ages. Donors each provided 8 to 10 milliliters of peripheral blood. Then a second PCR, running about 6 to 11 cycles, was carried out with a sample-barcoded 5' primer and a J-beta primer mix. All samples yielded 2.5 million or more CDR3-containing paired-end reads. MiXCR, run by TCRdb on the 5' RACE reads, gives a single entry per CDR3 protein. The table lists 1.5 million to 2 million distinct CDR3 sequences, about 30% of them singletons. This TCR derives from a woman in her 30s in good health. The sample consisted of blood.

This chain's CDR3 is CSVVPGETQYF. The CDR3 DNA reads as TGCAGCGTTGTTCCCGGGGAGACCCAGTACTTC. The chain couples TRBV29-1 to TRBJ2-5, with unresolved D. Germline-derived CDR1 and CDR2 are SQVTM and ANQGSEA. V lost 4 bases and J lost 5, with 8 bases in between. The CDR3 length is 11 residues.